The table lists the clone carrying this T cell receptor beta chain with many counts. The antigen remains unidentified. MiXCR was run by TCRdb on the reads, yielding one entry per CDR3 protein. The sample has some 500,000 distinct CDR3 sequences; 33% are singletons. This sample was included in a study of T cell repertoires in cytomegalovirus infection. Turning to the study itself: Selected CMV epitopes included recently identified HLA-C-restricted ones as well as well-studied HLA-B-restricted ones.

The V gene lost 0 bases and the J gene lost 6 bases, with 9 bases spanning the gap. CDR1 SGHTA and CDR2 FQGNSA come from the germline V gene. This CDR3 is 14 amino acids long. Study outcomes and limitations: In two of eight donors, the top clonotype was HLA-C-restricted CMV-specific.

The source is a human donor in good health (CMV status not recorded). Some clones in this sample may be carry-over from other donors' samples. This rearrangement joins TRBV7-2 to TRBJ1-5, with no clear D. The specimen was cultured PBMCs, collected from culture after CMV antigen stimulation. CDR3 amino acids: CASSLAGNAQPQHF. In DNA, the CDR3 is TGTGCCAGCAGCTTAGCAGGGAATGCTCAGCCCCAGCATTTT.